This T cell receptor (beta chain) was obtained from a study of T cell clusters in autoimmune cytopenias. CDR3 length: 12 amino acids. Germline assignment: CDR1 KGHSH and CDR2 LQKENI. Each sample's input was about 270 ng genomic DNA, approximately 37,500 genome equivalents. TRB rearrangements were amplified by touch-down multiplex PCR with mixed TRB-A/B primers. With the multiplex PCR reads reprocessed, TCRdb shows one record per CDR3 protein and no DNA. The sample includes 12,000 or so distinct CDR3 sequences. The same sample was also studied in work on T cell repertoires in aging, cancer and after chemotherapy.

The chain joins TRBV18 to TRBJ2-7; TCRdb names TRBD2, which stays unverified in the absence of DNA. This sequence was found in a human donor in good health. Input material: peripheral blood. The CDR3 loop reads CASSPEGWEQYF. Supplemented by reference TRBV18 and TRBJ2-7, the full variable domain reads NAGVMQNPRHLVRRRGQEARLRCSPMKGHSHVYWYRQLPEEGLKFMVYLQKENIIDESGMPKERFSAEFPKEGPSILRIQQVVRGDSAAYFCASSPEGWEQYFGPGTRLTVT.